Listed below are T cell receptor beta chains from one sample, sequenced in a study of human T cells and chemical hapten exposure. TCRdb re-called the RACE reads through MiXCR, storing one row per CDR3 protein. The top ten hold 1.3% of the sample, which has almost 40,000 distinct CDR3 sequences, approximately 7.6% seen once. The input for sequencing was whole blood, taken in connection with sensitization to the hapten diphenylcyclopropenone (DPC). The origin of the receptors is a woman between 50 and 59 years old with alopecia areata. Some clones in this sample may be carry-over from other donors' samples. Each CDR3 is given with its conserved first and last residue. D genes are given only for firm matches. Clone size is not always given. Where it is, it says once, few, many or a class for expanded clones.

D gene: NA; J gene: TRBJ2-4; clone size: NA; V gene: TRBV9; CDR3 length: 16; CDR3 protein: CASSLPQDSAKNIQYF; CDR3 DNA: TGTGCCAGCAGCCTCCCCCAAGATTCAGCCAAAAACATTCAGTACTTC
D gene: TRBD1; J gene: TRBJ2-7; clone size: many; V gene: TRBV2; CDR3 length: 15; CDR3 protein: CASSPWTGRAYEQYF; CDR3 DNA: TGTGCCAGCAGCCCTTGGACAGGTAGGGCCTATGAGCAGTACTTC
D gene: NA; J gene: TRBJ2-7; clone size: NA; V gene: TRBV3-1; CDR3 length: 13; CDR3 protein: CASSQSGRGEQYF; CDR3 DNA: TGTGCCAGCAGCCAGTCCGGGAGAGGCGAGCAGTACTTC
D gene: NA; J gene: TRBJ2-4; clone size: NA; V gene: TRBV21-1; CDR3 length: 15; CDR3 protein: CASTKTGQGRNIQYF; CDR3 DNA: TGTGCCAGCACTAAAACGGGACAGGGGAGGAACATTCAGTACTTC
D gene: NA; J gene: TRBJ2-2; clone size: many; V gene: TRBV7-8; CDR3 length: 12; CDR3 protein: CASIDSSGELFF; CDR3 DNA: TGTGCCAGCATCGATTCTTCCGGGGAGCTGTTTTTT
D gene: TRBD1; J gene: TRBJ1-2; clone size: many; V gene: TRBV5-1; CDR3 length: 16; CDR3 protein: CASSWALQGASYGYTF; CDR3 DNA: TGCGCCAGCAGCTGGGCCCTTCAGGGGGCGAGCTATGGCTACACCTTC
D gene: TRBD2; J gene: TRBJ2-3; clone size: many; V gene: TRBV5-1; CDR3 length: 14; CDR3 protein: CASTLAGAEDTQYF; CDR3 DNA: TGCGCCAGCACACTAGCGGGAGCTGAGGATACGCAGTATTTT
D gene: TRBD1; J gene: TRBJ2-1; clone size: many; V gene: TRBV5-5; CDR3 length: 18; CDR3 protein: CASSSARDSPSSYNEQFF; CDR3 DNA: TGTGCCAGCAGCTCAGCCCGGGACAGCCCGAGCTCCTACAATGAGCAGTTCTTC
D gene: NA; J gene: TRBJ2-3; clone size: many; V gene: TRBV7-9; CDR3 length: 14; CDR3 protein: CASSLGPLTDTQYF; CDR3 DNA: TGTGCCAGCAGCTTAGGCCCCCTCACAGATACGCAGTATTTT
D gene: NA; J gene: TRBJ2-1; clone size: many; V gene: TRBV2; CDR3 length: 14; CDR3 protein: CASSESTSYNEQFF; CDR3 DNA: TGTGCCAGCAGTGAATCCACGTCGTACAATGAGCAGTTCTTC
D gene: NA; J gene: TRBJ2-2; clone size: many; V gene: TRBV6-5; CDR3 length: 16; CDR3 protein: CASRRSGDLNTGELFF; CDR3 DNA: TGTGCCAGCAGGCGGAGTGGTGACTTGAACACCGGGGAGCTGTTTTTT
D gene: NA; J gene: TRBJ1-1; clone size: many; V gene: TRBV6-5; CDR3 length: 13; CDR3 protein: CASSYRGQRKAFF; CDR3 DNA: TGTGCCAGCAGTTACAGAGGACAGAGAAAAGCTTTCTTT
D gene: TRBD1; J gene: TRBJ2-6; clone size: NA; V gene: TRBV7-8; CDR3 length: 16; CDR3 protein: CASRRTGTSGANVLTF; CDR3 DNA: TGTGCCAGCAGGCGGACAGGAACCTCTGGGGCCAACGTCCTGACTTTC
D gene: TRBD1; J gene: TRBJ1-4; clone size: many; V gene: TRBV29-1; CDR3 length: 12; CDR3 protein: CSGRTGDEKLFF; CDR3 DNA: TGCAGCGGTCGGACAGGGGACGAAAAACTGTTTTTT
D gene: TRBD2; J gene: TRBJ2-1; clone size: many; V gene: TRBV12-3/TRBV12-4; CDR3 length: 17; CDR3 protein: CASSRTSGGSSYNEQFF; CDR3 DNA: TGTGCCAGCAGCCGGACTAGCGGGGGGAGCTCCTACAATGAGCAGTTCTTC
D gene: NA; J gene: TRBJ1-1; clone size: many; V gene: TRBV4-3; CDR3 length: 15; CDR3 protein: CASSQDYGTPGEAFF; CDR3 DNA: TGCGCCAGCAGCCAAGATTACGGGACCCCGGGAGAAGCTTTCTTT
D gene: TRBD1; J gene: TRBJ1-2; clone size: NA; V gene: TRBV7-6; CDR3 length: 16; CDR3 protein: CASSPPRTGVDYGYTF; CDR3 DNA: TGTGCCAGCAGCCCACCTCGGACAGGGGTGGACTATGGCTACACCTTC
D gene: NA; J gene: TRBJ2-2; clone size: NA; V gene: TRBV7-8; CDR3 length: 11; CDR3 protein: CASSRVGELFF; CDR3 DNA: TGTGCCAGCAGCCGAGTCGGGGAGCTGTTTTTT
D gene: TRBD1; J gene: TRBJ2-2; clone size: few; V gene: TRBV24-1; CDR3 length: 14; CDR3 protein: CATTGGMNTGELFF; CDR3 DNA: TGTGCCACAACAGGGGGCATGAACACCGGGGAGCTGTTTTTT
D gene: NA; J gene: TRBJ2-7; clone size: many; V gene: TRBV9; CDR3 length: 13; CDR3 protein: CASSNPPAYEQYF; CDR3 DNA: TGTGCCAGCAGCAATCCTCCGGCCTACGAGCAGTACTTC
D gene: NA; J gene: TRBJ2-7; clone size: many; V gene: TRBV6-5; CDR3 length: 14; CDR3 protein: CASSTGGRESEQYF; CDR3 DNA: TGTGCCAGCAGCACCGGAGGGAGAGAATCCGAGCAGTACTTC
D gene: TRBD1; J gene: TRBJ1-5; clone size: NA; V gene: TRBV29-1; CDR3 length: 12; CDR3 protein: CSVGTGGLSQHF; CDR3 DNA: TGCAGCGTTGGAACAGGGGGTCTGTCCCAGCATTTT
D gene: NA; J gene: TRBJ1-5; clone size: NA; V gene: TRBV4-1; CDR3 length: 16; CDR3 protein: CTSSQETTLRNQPQHF; CDR3 DNA: TGCACCAGCAGCCAAGAGACGACTTTACGCAATCAGCCCCAGCATTTT
D gene: NA; J gene: TRBJ1-1; clone size: many; V gene: TRBV6-5; CDR3 length: 13; CDR3 protein: CASSAKRDTEAFF; CDR3 DNA: TGTGCCAGCAGTGCAAAGAGGGACACTGAAGCTTTCTTT
D gene: NA; J gene: TRBJ2-5; clone size: many; V gene: TRBV29-1; CDR3 length: 12; CDR3 protein: CSVAVSQETQYF; CDR3 DNA: TGCAGCGTTGCCGTCAGTCAAGAGACCCAGTACTTC
D gene: NA; J gene: TRBJ2-1; clone size: few; V gene: TRBV7-9; CDR3 length: 14; CDR3 protein: CASSLTGTYNEQFF; CDR3 DNA: TGTGCCAGCAGCTTAACCGGGACCTACAATGAGCAGTTCTTC
D gene: TRBD2; J gene: TRBJ2-2; clone size: NA; V gene: TRBV25-1; CDR3 length: 17; CDR3 protein: CASSELSGGRATGELFF; CDR3 DNA: TGTGCCAGCAGTGAATTGAGCGGCGGGAGGGCCACCGGGGAGCTGTTTTTT
D gene: NA; J gene: TRBJ2-3; clone size: NA; V gene: TRBV12-3/TRBV12-4; CDR3 length: 15; CDR3 protein: CASSPPGIRTDTQYF; CDR3 DNA: TGTGCCAGCAGCCCGCCGGGAATCCGCACAGATACGCAGTATTTT
D gene: NA; J gene: TRBJ1-5; clone size: many; V gene: TRBV4-2; CDR3 length: 12; CDR3 protein: CASSQGEQPQHF; CDR3 DNA: TGTGCCAGCAGCCAAGGGGAACAGCCCCAGCATTTT
D gene: TRBD1; J gene: TRBJ2-5; clone size: NA; V gene: TRBV2; CDR3 length: 14; CDR3 protein: CASSDQGARETQYF; CDR3 DNA: TGTGCCAGCAGTGACCAGGGGGCTAGAGAGACCCAGTACTTC
D gene: TRBD2; J gene: TRBJ2-7; clone size: few; V gene: TRBV10-2; CDR3 length: 17; CDR3 protein: CASSERLAGGASYEQYF; CDR3 DNA: TGCGCCAGCAGTGAGCGGCTAGCGGGAGGAGCCTCCTACGAGCAGTACTTC
D gene: TRBD2; J gene: TRBJ2-7; clone size: many; V gene: TRBV6-5; CDR3 length: 14; CDR3 protein: CASISGRERSEQYF; CDR3 DNA: TGTGCCAGCATTTCCGGGCGGGAGCGGAGCGAGCAGTACTTC
D gene: NA; J gene: TRBJ1-2; clone size: NA; V gene: TRBV19; CDR3 length: 12; CDR3 protein: CASSMGVRGYTF; CDR3 DNA: TGTGCCAGTAGTATGGGGGTTCGTGGCTACACCTTC
D gene: NA; J gene: TRBJ2-1; clone size: many; V gene: TRBV3-1; CDR3 length: 15; CDR3 protein: CASSQGWGSYNEQFF; CDR3 DNA: TGTGCCAGCAGCCAAGGTTGGGGCTCCTACAATGAGCAGTTCTTC
D gene: TRBD1; J gene: TRBJ2-2; clone size: many; V gene: TRBV11-3; CDR3 length: 17; CDR3 protein: CASSFGQGSPNTGELFF; CDR3 DNA: TGTGCCAGCAGCTTTGGACAGGGGTCACCGAACACCGGGGAGCTGTTTTTT
D gene: TRBD2; J gene: TRBJ2-3; clone size: NA; V gene: TRBV6-2/TRBV6-3; CDR3 length: 15; CDR3 protein: CASSGLAGRADTQYF; CDR3 DNA: TGTGCCAGCAGCGGACTAGCGGGAAGAGCAGATACGCAGTATTTT
D gene: NA; J gene: TRBJ1-5; clone size: many; V gene: TRBV3-1; CDR3 length: 15; CDR3 protein: CASSPGRASNQPQHF; CDR3 DNA: TGTGCCAGCAGCCCCGGCAGGGCCAGCAATCAGCCCCAGCATTTT
D gene: TRBD1; J gene: TRBJ2-5; clone size: NA; V gene: TRBV29-1; CDR3 length: 11; CDR3 protein: CSFSRGETQYF; CDR3 DNA: TGCAGCTTTTCCAGGGGGGAGACCCAGTACTTC
D gene: NA; J gene: TRBJ1-2; clone size: many; V gene: TRBV7-6; CDR3 length: 13; CDR3 protein: CASSFRTGLGYTF; CDR3 DNA: TGTGCCAGCAGCTTTCGTACCGGTCTGGGCTACACCTTC